Detailed here is one TCR beta chain. Its antigen is unidentified. For TCR beta, libraries came from quantitative 5'-RACE with molecular barcodes. TCRdb re-analysed the 5' RACE reads in MiXCR, keeping a single row per CDR3 protein. The table includes about 330,000 distinct CDR3 sequences, around 7.6% detected once. The CDR3 extends over 21 amino acids. Germline lookup yields CDR1 SGHDT and CDR2 YYEEEE. V lost 3 bases, J lost 3 bases, and 17 bases stayed unmatched. The data were taken from a study of CD8 T cells in ankylosing spondylitis. Study observations and caveats: Some of these motif variants have turned up before, in reports on reactive arthritis synovial fluid and blood. Disease-linked clones were CD8+ and relatively rare in peripheral blood. Researchers reportedly found disease-linked clones significantly enriched in matched ankylosing spondylitis synovial fluid. Ankylosing spondylitis blood appeared to carry a characteristic TCR beta motif of roughly eight highly homologous variants.

Input material: blood, either unsorted or a sorted T cell fraction (not recorded which). This sequence originates from a male donor with ankylosing spondylitis. This sequence joins TRBV5-6 and TRBJ2-1, with 14 bases fitting TRBD2. Here the CDR3 DNA reads TGTGCCAGCAGCTGGATGGGGCGACTAGCGGGAGGGGATGGATTCTACAATGAGCAGTTCTTC. It specifies CASSWMGRLAGGDGFYNEQFF.